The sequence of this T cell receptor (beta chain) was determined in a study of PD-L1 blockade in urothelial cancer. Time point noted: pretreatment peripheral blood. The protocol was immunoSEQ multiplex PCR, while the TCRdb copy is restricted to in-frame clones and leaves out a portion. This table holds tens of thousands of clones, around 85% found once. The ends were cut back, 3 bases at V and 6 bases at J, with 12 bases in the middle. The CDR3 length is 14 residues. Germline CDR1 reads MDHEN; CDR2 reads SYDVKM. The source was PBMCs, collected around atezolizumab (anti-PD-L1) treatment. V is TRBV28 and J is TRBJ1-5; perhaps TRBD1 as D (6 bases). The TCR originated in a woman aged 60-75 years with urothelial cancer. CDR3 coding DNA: TGTGCCAGCAGTTTCGGGGGGGCGTCTCAGCCCCAGCATTTT. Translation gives CASSFGGASQPQHF.